The 15 T cell receptor beta chains presented below share a single source sample, sequenced in a study of tumor and adjacent non-tumor tissue in lung cancer. The library came from three nested PCR rounds adapted from ARM-PCR protocols. TCRdb processed the multiplex PCR reads anew with MiXCR; each CDR3 protein has one entry. This sample yields approximately 76,000 distinct CDR3 sequences, of which less than 75% are seen a single time; roughly an eighth belongs to the top ten. This sample's RNA came from whole unsorted tissue. What was sequenced was lung tumor tissue. The origin of the receptors is a woman between 70 and 85 years old with non-small cell lung cancer.

The chain carries TRBV28 and TRBJ2-7, with TRBD1 identical over 8 bases. The CDR3 covers 16 residues. J was trimmed by 5 bases and V by 3 bases; bases with no gene match: 12. Germline assignment: CDR1 MDHEN and CDR2 SYDVKM. This chain's CDR3 is CASSFGMTGAFDEQYF. The CDR3 DNA reads as TGTGCCAGCAGTTTCGGGATGACAGGGGCTTTTGACGAGCAGTACTTC.

With regard to this clonotype: The CDR3 ends on some other residue instead of the conserved phenylalanine or tryptophan, so this is likely a read error. V gene TRBV29-1 combines with J gene TRBJ2-1; D is undetermined. The CDR3 runs to 14 residues. V gave up 6 bases and J gave up 13 bases, with 25 bases separating them. Germline V gene lookup returns CDR1 SQVTM and CDR2 ANQGSEA. The CDR3 region has the DNA TGCAGCGTCGAGCCCGGTTTTACCTACAATGGACAGTTCCTC. Translated, it gives CSVEPGFTYNGQFL.

Note on this clonotype: With a much larger clone just one base away, this may be a read error. V gene TRBV19 combines with J gene TRBJ2-4; D is perhaps TRBD1 or TRBD2 (6 bases each). The CDR3 runs to 13 residues. CDR1 LNHDA and CDR2 SQIVND come from the germline V gene (reference sequence). The CDR3 region has the DNA TGTGCCAGTAGTATTCGGGAGAGGGACATTCGGTACTTC. Encoded protein: CASSIRERDIRYF. Full variable domain (outside the CDR3, taken from reference TRBV19 and TRBJ2-4): DGGITQSPKYLFRKEGQNVTLSCEQNLNHDAMYWYRQDPGQGLRLIYYSQIVNDFQKGDIAEGYSVSREKKESFPLTVTSAQKNPTAFYLCASSIRERDIRYFGAGTRLSVL.

The rearrangement uses TRBV7-9 and TRBJ1-6; D gene uncertain. V was shortened by 6 bases and J by 18 bases, with 30 bases between the two germline ends. Germline V lookup: CDR1 SEHNR, CDR2 FQNEAQ (reference sequence). CDR3 length: 16 amino acids. This chain's CDR3 is CASSSGPRSYNSSHHF. The CDR3 DNA follows: TGTGCCAGCAGTTCCGGGCCTCGCTCTTATAATTCATCCCACCACTTT.

This clonotype was counted a few times. A junction end diverges from the germline sequence, so it may reflect a read error. This sequence joins TRBV7-7 and TRBJ2-7, with a tentative D call TRBD1 (6 bases). Germline values: CDR1 SSHAT, CDR2 FNYEAQ (reference sequence). The CDR3 spans 13 residues. In DNA, the CDR3 is TGTGCTAGCAGTCTTGACAGGTTCGACGAGCAGTACTTC. It encodes CASSLDRFDEQYF.

This clonotype was recorded a few times. The chain is built from TRBV11-2 and TRBJ1-4; D is unresolved. This CDR3 is 15 amino acids long. CDR1 SGHAT and CDR2 FQNNGV come from the germline V gene. V was trimmed by 3 bases and J by 0 bases, leaving 8 bases between them. The CDR3 DNA is TGTGCCAGCAGCTTTGGGCCAACAACTAATGAAAAACTGTTTTTT. It encodes CASSFGPTTNEKLFF.

As to this clonotype: The junction differs from germline at one of its ends, possibly a read error. The chain links TRBV6-6 to TRBJ2-7; TRBD1 is a possible D gene (5 bases). This CDR3 has 13 amino acids. Germline V CDR1 and CDR2: MNHNY, SVGAGI (reference sequence). CDR3 protein: CTSSLQGENEQYF. CDR3 nucleotide sequence: TGTACCAGCAGTTTGCAGGGTGAGAACGAGCAGTACTTC.

Remarks on this clonotype: A much more abundant neighbour one base away suggests this may be a read error. The V call is TRBV11-1, the J call TRBJ1-2; D is unclear. The CDR3 is made up of 12 amino acids. From germline, CDR1 is SGHAT and CDR2 FQDESV (reference sequence). CDR3 region: CTSSLGNYGYTF. CDR3 sequence (DNA): TGTACCAGCAGCTTAGGAAACTATGGCTACACCTTC.

This clonotype was counted many times. The V call is TRBV10-2, the J call TRBJ1-5; possible D gene TRBD1, 6 bases. CDR3 length: 13 residues. With 9 bases removed from V and 4 bases from J, the gap between germline ends came to 13 bases. CDR1 WSHSY and CDR2 SAAADI come from the germline V gene. The CDR3 loop reads CASSQQGNQPQHF. The DNA for the CDR3 is TGCGCCAGTTCTCAACAGGGTAATCAGCCCCAGCATTTT.

The CDR3 sequence: CSSDPHNEQFF. DNA for the CDR3: TGCAGCTCCGACCCCCACAATGAGCAGTTCTTC. The chain employs TRBV29-1 and TRBJ2-1; D unresolved. V lost 8 bases and J lost 5, with 10 bases in between. The CDR3 has 11 residues. Germline V gives CDR1 SQVTM, CDR2 ANQGSEA.

Comments on this clonotype: A read error may account for a junction end that differs from germline. V usage is TRBV29-1 and J usage is TRBJ2-2; D perhaps matches TRBD2 (5 bases). This CDR3 has 13 residues. Germline V gene sequence: CDR1 SQVTM, CDR2 ANQGSEA. The CDR3 is CSFAAGDTWELFF. CDR3 DNA: TGCAGCTTTGCCGCGGGTGACACCTGGGAGCTGTTTTTT.

Note on this clonotype: The germline gene is not matched at one end of the junction; a read error may be the cause. The rearrangement links TRBV30 to TRBJ2-3, with D tentatively TRBD1 (5 bases). Germline assignment: CDR1 GTSNPN and CDR2 SVGIG (reference sequence). This CDR3 spans 13 amino acids. The CDR3 loop is CAWTHELTDMQYF. DNA for the CDR3: TGTGCCTGGACCCATGAGTTGACAGATATGCAGTATTTT.

Worth noting for this clonotype: Without the conserved terminal phenylalanine or tryptophan, this CDR3 likely stems from a read error. No DNA is shown, since the ends of the CDR3 on it are uncertain; the CDR3 is the one TCRdb lists. The V gene is TRBV13, the J gene TRBJ2-7; the DNA was not compared with TRBD1, the D call given in the table. Germline CDR1 PRHDT, CDR2 FYEKMQ (reference sequence). The CDR3 has 14 residues if both end residues are counted. CDR3 sequence: CASSLEGQDYEQYL.

A note on this clonotype: This CDR3 is missing its conserved last phenylalanine or tryptophan, likely due to a read error. Because the CDR3's place on the DNA is in doubt, the DNA is left out and the CDR3 is given as listed by TCRdb. This chain joins TRBV6-2 or TRBV6-3 and TRBJ1-1. The CDR3 sequence runs 14 residues, both termini included. Germline loops: CDR1 MNHEY, CDR2 SVGEGT. CDR3 protein: CASSYDAATEEAIL.

In regard to this clonotype: A read error may explain this, as a much larger clone is one base away. This rearrangement joins TRBV5-1 to TRBJ2-1; D possibly corresponds to TRBD2 (6 bases). Germline CDR1 and CDR2: SGHRS and YFSETQ. There are 19 residues in the CDR3. For the CDR3, the DNA is TGCGCCAGCAGCTCCCCCGCTAGCGCCTCGGAACTCTCATACAATGAGCAGTCCTTC. Its protein is CASSSPASASELSYNEQSF. The full variable domain, rest sourced from reference TRBV5-1 and TRBJ2-1, is KAGVTQTPRYLIKTRGQQVTLSCSPISGHRSVSWYQQTPGQGLQFLFEYFSETQRNKGNFPGRFSGRQFSNSRSEMNVSTLELGDSALYLCASSSPASASELSYNEQSFGPGTRLTVL.